The following is a TCR beta chain sequence with its context. Generated by immunoSEQ multiplex PCR, the TCRdb table keeps only in-frame clones and is missing some. The data show 55,000 to 75,000 clones, approximately 93% seen once. This specimen belongs to a study of T cell changes during pregnancy in multiple sclerosis. With 6 bases clipped from V and 3 bases from J, the junction kept 9 bases outside the gene matches. Germline assignment: CDR1 WNHNN and CDR2 SYGVQD (reference sequence). The CDR3 loop spans 15 amino acids. The sequence was collected from a female donor with multiple sclerosis, enrolled in a pregnancy study. This sequence joins TRBV10-1 and TRBJ2-7; 9 nucleotides line up with TRBD2. The material sequenced was CD8+ T cells from peripheral blood mononuclear cells, taken in the second trimester of pregnancy. The CDR3 is CASRVPAGGGYEQYF. CDR3 DNA sequence: TGCGCCAGCAGGGTTCCCGCGGGAGGGGGCTACGAGCAGTACTTC.